This T cell receptor beta chain is drawn from a study of T cells after yellow fever vaccination. Notes on this clonotype: Its antigen is currently unknown.

The CDR3 runs 14 residues. Germline CDR1 KGHSH, CDR2 LQKENI. The V and J ends lost 2 bases and 2 bases respectively, with 9 bases between them. They built TCR cDNA with 5'RACE template switching, a step that put in a universal primer site and UMIs. MiXCR, applied by TCRdb to the 5' RACE reads, yields one record per CDR3 protein. The sample has some 560,000 distinct CDR3 sequences, 15% to 20% seen once; the top ten hold roughly an eighth. Whole-study findings and limits: Most clones from primary vaccination were detected again post-booster (almost 98% CD4, 88% CD8). FACS-sorted repertoires might harbor abundant contaminating clonotypes from the bulk population.

This rearrangement joins TRBV18 to TRBJ2-5; D is unclear. Here the sequenced sample was PBMCs, taken 15 days after the yellow fever booster vaccination. The origin of this receptor is a man younger than 45 who received the YFV17D yellow fever vaccine. The CDR3 loop reads CASSPKITQETQYF. CDR3 in DNA: TGTGCCAGCTCACCAAAGATTACTCAAGAGACCCAGTACTTC.